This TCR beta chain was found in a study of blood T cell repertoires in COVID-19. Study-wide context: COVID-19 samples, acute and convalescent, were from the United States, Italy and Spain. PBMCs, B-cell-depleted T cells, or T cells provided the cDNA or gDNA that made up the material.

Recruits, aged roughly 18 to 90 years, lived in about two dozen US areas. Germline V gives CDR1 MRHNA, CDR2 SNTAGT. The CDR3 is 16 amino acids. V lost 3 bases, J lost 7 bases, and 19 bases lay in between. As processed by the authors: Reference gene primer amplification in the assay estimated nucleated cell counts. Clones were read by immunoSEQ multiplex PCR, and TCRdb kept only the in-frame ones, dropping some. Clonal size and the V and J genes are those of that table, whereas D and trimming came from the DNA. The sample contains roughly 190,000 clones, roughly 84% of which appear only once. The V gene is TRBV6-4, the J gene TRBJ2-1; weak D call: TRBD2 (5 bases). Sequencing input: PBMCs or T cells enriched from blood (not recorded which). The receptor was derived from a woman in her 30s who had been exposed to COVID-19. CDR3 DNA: TGTGCCAGCAGTGAAGAACTAGAAGCCTTTGGAAATGAGCAGTTCTTC. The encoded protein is CASSEELEAFGNEQFF.